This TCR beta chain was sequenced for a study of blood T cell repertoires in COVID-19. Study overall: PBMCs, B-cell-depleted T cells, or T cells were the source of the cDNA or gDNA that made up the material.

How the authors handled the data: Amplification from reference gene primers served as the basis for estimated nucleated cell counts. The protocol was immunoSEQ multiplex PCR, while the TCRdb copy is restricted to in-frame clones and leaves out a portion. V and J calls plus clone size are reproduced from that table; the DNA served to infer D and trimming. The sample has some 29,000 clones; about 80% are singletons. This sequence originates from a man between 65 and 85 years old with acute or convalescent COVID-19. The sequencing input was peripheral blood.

The CDR3 coding sequence is TGCGCCAGCAGCTTGGCCCAGGACTACAATGAGCAGTTCTTC. Amino acids: CASSLAQDYNEQFF. This chain links TRBV5-1 with TRBJ2-1, with no clear D. Germline loops: CDR1 SGHRS, CDR2 YFSETQ. The CDR3 loop spans 14 amino acids. V gave up 0 bases and J gave up 3 bases, with 7 bases separating them.